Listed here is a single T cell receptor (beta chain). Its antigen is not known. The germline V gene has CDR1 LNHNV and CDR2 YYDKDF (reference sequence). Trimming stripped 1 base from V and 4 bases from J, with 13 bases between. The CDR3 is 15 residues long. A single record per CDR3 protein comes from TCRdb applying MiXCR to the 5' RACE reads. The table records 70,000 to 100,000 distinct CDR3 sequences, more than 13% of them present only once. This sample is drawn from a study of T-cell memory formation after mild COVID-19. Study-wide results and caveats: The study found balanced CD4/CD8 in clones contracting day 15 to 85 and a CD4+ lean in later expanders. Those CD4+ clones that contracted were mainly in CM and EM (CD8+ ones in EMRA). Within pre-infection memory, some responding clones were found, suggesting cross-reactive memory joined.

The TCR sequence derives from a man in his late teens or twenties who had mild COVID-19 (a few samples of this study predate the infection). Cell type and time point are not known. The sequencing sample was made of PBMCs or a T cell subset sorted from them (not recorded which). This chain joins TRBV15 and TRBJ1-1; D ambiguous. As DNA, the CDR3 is TGTGCCACCAGCAGAGTTCGGCGGTTAATCACTGAAGCTTTCTTT. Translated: CATSRVRRLITEAFF.